This T cell receptor beta chain was sequenced in a study of T cell repertoires in cytomegalovirus infection. Study information: Selected CMV epitopes included recently identified HLA-C-restricted ones as well as well-studied HLA-B-restricted ones.

About this clonotype itself: Its antigen is unknown.

TCRdb re-derived calls from the reads in MiXCR, one entry per CDR3 protein. The table records approximately 1,000,000 distinct CDR3 sequences, under 40% of them present only once. The study's findings and limits: Cumulative frequency of public TCR beta families picked out carriers of CMV plus the relevant HLA.

The V gene end was trimmed by 5 bases and the J gene end by 3 bases; junction bases not matched to a gene: 4. The CDR3 has 14 amino acids. The J gene is TRBJ2-7, the V gene TRBV12-3 or TRBV12-4, with 10 bases fitting TRBD1. The receptor's source is a human donor in good health (CMV status not recorded). Some clones in this sample may be carry-over from other donors' samples. The material was cultured CD8+ T cells from PBMCs, obtained from culture after CMV antigen stimulation. The CDR3 region is CASSTRTGGYEQYF. In DNA, the CDR3 is TGTGCCAGCAGTACACGGACAGGGGGCTACGAGCAGTACTTC.